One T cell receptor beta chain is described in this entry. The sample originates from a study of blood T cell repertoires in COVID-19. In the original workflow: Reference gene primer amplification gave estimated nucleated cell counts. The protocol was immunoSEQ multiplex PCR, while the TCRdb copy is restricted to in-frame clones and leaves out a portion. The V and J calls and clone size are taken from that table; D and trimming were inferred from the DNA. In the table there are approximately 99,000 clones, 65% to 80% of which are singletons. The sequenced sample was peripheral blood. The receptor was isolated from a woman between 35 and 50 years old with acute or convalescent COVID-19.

The CDR3 here is CATSDDRNTGELFF. As DNA, the CDR3 is TGTGCCACCAGTGATGACAGGAACACCGGGGAGCTGTTTTTT. V is TRBV24-1 and J is TRBJ2-2; perhaps TRBD1 as D (5 bases). Per germline, CDR1 KGHDR and CDR2 SFDVKD. This CDR3 contains 14 residues. The V and J ends lost 3 bases and 1 base respectively, with 5 bases between them.